This section outlines one T cell receptor beta chain sequence together with its context. These data are taken from a study of blood T cell repertoires in COVID-19. At the level of the study: Whether acute or convalescent, the COVID-19 samples came from the United States, Italy and Spain. The analysed material was cDNA or gDNA that came from T cells, B-cell-depleted T cells, or PBMCs.

In the authors' workflow: Quantification of nucleated cells was approximated via reference gene primer amplification. TCRdb keeps only in-frame clones here, not all; method: immunoSEQ multiplex PCR. Clonal size and the V and J genes are those of that table, whereas D and trimming came from the DNA. The table records approximately 25,000 clones, about 75% of them present only once. The CDR3 runs 15 residues. J gave up 3 bases and V 6 bases, and 5 bases lay outside the gene matches. CDR1 is KGHSH, CDR2 LQKENI, per germline. Source material: peripheral blood. The clonotype originates from a man aged 80 or over with active or convalescent COVID-19. The J gene is TRBJ1-4, the V gene TRBV18, with 9 positions matching TRBD1. CDR3 coding DNA: TGTGCCAGCTCGAGGACAGGGGATCCTAATGAAAAACTGTTTTTT. It translates to CASSRTGDPNEKLFF.